These 13 T cell receptor beta chains share one sample of origin, sequenced in a study of T-cell memory formation after mild COVID-19. MiXCR was run by TCRdb on the 5' RACE reads, yielding one entry per CDR3 protein. Counted here are about 470,000 distinct CDR3 sequences, 18% occurring once; the ten biggest clones make up roughly an eighth. Sample: PBMCs or a T cell subset sorted from them (not recorded which). These receptors were collected from an adult woman who had mild COVID-19 (a few samples of this study predate the infection). Cell type and time point are not known.

The sample holds a few counts of this clonotype. This sequence joins TRBV20-1 and TRBJ1-2, with D possibly TRBD1 on 6 matching bases. Germline V gives CDR1 DFQATT, CDR2 SNEGSKA (reference sequence). The V gene lost 6 bases and the J gene lost 7 bases, with 21 bases spanning the gap. The CDR3 sequence is 14 residues long. The CDR3 spells CSAPQGDIKIGYTF. The CDR3 region has the DNA TGCAGTGCCCCACAGGGAGATATTAAAATTGGCTACACCTTC.

The genes are TRBV7-2 and TRBJ2-6; 8 bases are a match to TRBD1. The CDR3 is 18 residues long. Germline V gene lookup returns CDR1 SGHTA and CDR2 FQGNSA. With V trimmed by 8 bases and J by 0 bases, 12 bases remained unmatched. In DNA, the CDR3 is TGTGCCAGCCCCTACAGGGGGAGTTACTTCTCTGGGGCCAACGTCCTGACTTTC. Its translation: CASPYRGSYFSGANVLTF.

This clonotype came up many times. The chain has TRBV7-9 and TRBJ2-4, with TRBD2 identical over 14 bases. Germline CDR1 SEHNR, CDR2 FQNEAQ (reference sequence). With V trimmed by 5 bases and J by 2 bases, 5 bases remained unmatched. The CDR3 length is 17 residues. CDR3 DNA sequence: TGTGCCAGCAGCCCGAGACTAGCGGGGGGGACCAAAAACATTCAGTACTTC. As protein: CASSPRLAGGTKNIQYF.

This clonotype has only a few counts. This chain uses TRBV15 with TRBJ2-7, with D unresolved. The V gene lost 1 base and the J gene lost 0 bases, with 13 bases spanning the gap. Germline CDR1 is LNHNV and CDR2 is YYDKDF (reference sequence). This CDR3 has 16 amino acids. DNA for the CDR3: TGTGCCACCAGCAGAGCCTCGCGCCAACCCTCCTACGAGCAGTACTTC. Amino acid sequence: CATSRASRQPSYEQYF.

The chain has TRBV11-2 and TRBJ1-2; a possible D gene is TRBD1 (6 bases). V was clipped by 5 bases and J by 3 bases, with 22 bases between them. Per the germline V gene, CDR1 is SGHAT and CDR2 is FQNNGV. The CDR3 totals 17 residues. CDR3 protein: CASSLARGGHYYYGYTF. Written as DNA, the CDR3 is TGTGCCAGCAGCCTCGCGCGGGGGGGACACTACTACTATGGCTACACCTTC. The variable domain in full, completed from reference TRBV11-2 and TRBJ1-2, reads EAGVAQSPRYKIIEKRQSVAFWCNPISGHATLYWYQQILGQGPKLLIQFQNNGVVDDSQLPKDRFSAERLKGVDSTLKIQPAKLEDSAVYLCASSLARGGHYYYGYTFGSGTRLTVV.

The chain is built from TRBV20-1 and TRBJ1-5; TRBD1 aligns across 8 bases. Germline V gene sequence: CDR1 DFQATT, CDR2 SNEGSKA (reference sequence). The J segment lost 2 bases and the V segment lost 0 bases, leaving 6 bases of the junction unmatched. The CDR3 covers 16 residues. Here the CDR3 DNA reads TGCAGTGCTAGAGATACCCAGGGGGCGGGCAATCAGCCCCAGCATTTT. Amino acid sequence: CSARDTQGAGNQPQHF.

This clonotype was seen only a few times. CDR3: CASSQGERGRAETQYF. CDR3 nucleotide sequence: TGTGCCAGCAGCCAAGGTGAACGGGGACGGGCAGAGACCCAGTACTTC. This chain connects TRBV4-2 to TRBJ2-5; D might be TRBD1 or TRBD2, each matching 5 bases. Germline lookup yields CDR1 LGHNA and CDR2 YNFKEQ. CDR3 length: 16 residues. The ends were cut back, 1 base at V and 4 bases at J, with 16 bases in the middle.

The gene calls are TRBV20-1 and TRBJ2-1, with TRBD2 matching over 10 bases. CDR1 is DFQATT and CDR2 is SNEGSKA in the germline V gene (reference sequence). This CDR3 contains 13 residues. The trim removed 6 bases at V and 9 bases at J, leaving 8 bases unmatched. CDR3 amino acids: CSAPLAGAGEQFF. DNA for the CDR3: TGCAGTGCACCCCTAGCGGGAGCCGGTGAGCAGTTCTTC.

This clonotype has a handful of counts. The chain combines TRBV15 with TRBJ2-1; the match to TRBD1 covers 7 bases. In germline, CDR1 is LNHNV, CDR2 YYDKDF (reference sequence). V dropped 4 bases and J dropped 8; count of bases not matched to a gene: 8. The CDR3 has 14 amino acids. CDR3 nucleotides: TGTGCCACCAGCATGTACAGGGGAAACGATGAGCAGTTCTTC. Protein sequence: CATSMYRGNDEQFF.

The chain recombines TRBV7-6 with TRBJ2-5; TRBD2 aligns across 10 bases. From germline, CDR1 is SGHVS and CDR2 FNYEAQ. The V gene end was trimmed by 5 bases and the J gene end by 4 bases; junction bases not matched to a gene: 7. The CDR3 spans 15 residues. The CDR3 bases are TGTGCCAGCAGCAAGCGGGGGGGCCTGGGAGAGACCCAGTACTTC. This gives the protein CASSKRGGLGETQYF.

The CDR3: CASSSPRLGDETQYF. CDR3 DNA sequence: TGTGCCAGCAGCTCCCCCCGGTTGGGGGATGAGACCCAGTACTTC. V gene TRBV13 combines with J gene TRBJ2-5, with D perhaps being TRBD1 or TRBD2 (5 bases each). CDR3 length: 15 amino acids. The germline gives CDR1 PRHDT, CDR2 FYEKMQ (reference sequence). The V gene lost 4 bases and the J gene lost 5 bases, with 17 bases spanning the gap. Supplemented by reference TRBV13 and TRBJ2-5, the full variable domain reads AAGVIQSPRHLIKEKRETATLKCYPIPRHDTVYWYQQGPGQDPQFLISFYEKMQSDKGSIPDRFSAQQFSDYHSELNMSSLELGDSALYFCASSSPRLGDETQYFGPGTRLLVL.

The V and J genes are TRBV6-6 and TRBJ2-1; D gene uncertain. CDR3 length: 13 residues. The germline gives CDR1 MNHNY, CDR2 SVGAGI (reference sequence). V lost 5 bases and J 9 bases, leaving 14 bases between the germline ends. The CDR3 DNA reads as TGTGCCAGCAGTCATACCCTGTTCAGTGAGCAGTTCTTC. Its translation is CASSHTLFSEQFF.

This clonotype was seen ten or more times. The rearrangement joins TRBV5-1 to TRBJ1-6, with 7 bases fitting TRBD1. The CDR3 consists of 13 residues. The germline gives CDR1 SGHRS, CDR2 YFSETQ. The J segment lost 16 bases and the V segment lost 0 bases, leaving 7 bases of the junction unmatched. Written as DNA, the CDR3 is TGCGCCAGCAGCTTGGGCCGGGACAGCGATCTCCACTTT. Amino acid sequence: CASSLGRDSDLHF.